The clone carrying this TCR beta chain came up once. The data stem from a study of control samples from healthy donors and cancer patients. The CDR3 is 14 amino acids. Germline assignment: CDR1 WSHSY and CDR2 SAAADI. Unmatched junction bases numbered 7, after V lost 5 bases and J lost 6 bases. The assay was immunoSEQ multiplex PCR, and TCRdb's table has in-frame clones only and misses some. Of under 150,000 clones in the sample, roughly 90% were seen once. Input material: blood. The rearrangement links TRBV10-2 to TRBJ2-4; 7 bases match TRBD1. This receptor was taken from a man aged 25 to 40 in good health. CDR3 amino acids: CASSTGVSANIQYF. The CDR3 DNA reads as TGCGCCAGCAGTACAGGGGTTTCGGCAAACATTCAGTACTTC.